These T cell receptor beta chains were read from a single sample in a study of blood T cell repertoires in COVID-19. The table came from immunoSEQ multiplex PCR; TCRdb's copy has only in-frame clones and leaves some out. The sample has over 60,000 clones; more than 75% are singletons. The sequencing input was peripheral blood. These receptor sequences come from a woman aged 55-70 years with acute or convalescent COVID-19. Both conserved end residues are part of each CDR3. A D gene is named only where the DNA matches it firmly. Part of the rows lack a size; the others show once, few, many or a class for expanded clones.

size: .
J: TRBJ2-7
D: TRBD1
V: TRBV27
CDR3: CASSSPGTGHYEQYF
DNA: TGTGCCAGCAGTTCCCCCGGGACAGGACACTACGAGCAGTACTTC

size: .
J: TRBJ2-7
D: TRBD1
V: TRBV5-1
CDR3: CASSLGDRDHEQYF
DNA: TGCGCCAGCAGCTTAGGGGACAGGGACCACGAGCAGTACTTC

size: .
J: TRBJ2-7
D: TRBD1
V: TRBV5-1
CDR3: CASSLGQGAYEQYF
DNA: TGCGCCAGCAGCTTGGGACAGGGGGCGTACGAGCAGTACTTC

size: .
J: TRBJ1-2
D: TRBD1
V: TRBV19
CDR3: CASSRQGDGYTF
DNA: TGTGCCAGTAGTAGACAGGGGGATGGCTACACCTTC

size: .
J: TRBJ2-2
D: .
V: TRBV7-2
CDR3: CASSLFSGKAGELFF
DNA: TGTGCCAGCAGCTTATTCTCGGGGAAGGCCGGGGAGCTGTTTTTT

size: few
J: TRBJ2-7
D: .
V: TRBV5-1
CDR3: CASSLVLGRDYEQYF
DNA: TGCGCCAGCAGCTTGGTGCTAGGCAGGGACTACGAGCAGTACTTC

size: once
J: TRBJ2-3
D: TRBD2
V: TRBV2
CDR3: CASKLAGSTDTQYF
DNA: TGTGCCAGCAAGCTAGCGGGTAGCACAGATACGCAGTATTTT

size: .
J: TRBJ2-3
D: .
V: TRBV2
CDR3: CASALQGVPTDTQYF
DNA: TGTGCCAGCGCCCTACAGGGAGTCCCCACAGATACGCAGTATTTT

size: .
J: TRBJ2-2
D: .
V: TRBV9
CDR3: CASSVVSYTGELFF
DNA: TGTGCCAGCAGCGTAGTTTCATACACCGGGGAGCTGTTTTTT

size: .
J: TRBJ2-2
D: TRBD1
V: TRBV27
CDR3: CASYSPSGQVKTKNTGELFF
DNA: TGTGCCAGCTACTCCCCCAGCGGACAGGTGAAGACGAAAAACACCGGGGAGCTGTTTTTT

size: .
J: TRBJ1-3
D: .
V: TRBV28
CDR3: CASSLRGSGNTIYF
DNA: TGTGCCAGCAGTTTGCGGGGCTCTGGAAACACCATATATTTT

size: .
J: TRBJ2-5
D: .
V: TRBV7-9
CDR3: CASSLVQGQETQYF
DNA: TGTGCCAGCAGCTTAGTTCAGGGGCAAGAGACCCAGTACTTC

size: .
J: TRBJ2-5
D: .
V: TRBV19
CDR3: CASSMGRGAQETQYF
DNA: TGTGCCAGTAGTATGGGCCGGGGGGCCCAAGAGACCCAGTACTTC

size: .
J: TRBJ1-5
D: .
V: TRBV19
CDR3: CASSIERGQPQHF
DNA: TGTGCCAGTAGTATAGAACGGGGACAGCCCCAGCATTTT

size: .
J: TRBJ2-7
D: TRBD2
V: TRBV5-1
CDR3: CASSSSAGGRLLGEQYF
DNA: TGCGCCAGCAGCTCATCAGCGGGGGGACGACTCCTAGGCGAGCAGTACTTC

size: .
J: TRBJ1-1
D: .
V: TRBV28
CDR3: CASSLRVVRTEAFF
DNA: TGTGCCAGCAGTTTACGGGTTGTACGGACTGAAGCTTTCTTT

size: .
J: TRBJ1-6
D: TRBD1
V: TRBV4-1
CDR3: CASSQPPGTGGNSPLHF
DNA: TGCGCCAGCAGCCAACCCCCCGGAACAGGGGGCAACTCACCCCTCCACTTT

size: .
J: TRBJ2-5
D: .
V: TRBV12-3/TRBV12-4
CDR3: CASSLAPVETQYF
DNA: TGTGCCAGCAGTTTAGCCCCTGTGGAGACCCAGTACTTC

size: .
J: TRBJ2-5
D: .
V: TRBV5-5
CDR3: CASSAHLRGMETQYF
DNA: TGTGCCAGCAGCGCCCATCTCAGAGGGATGGAGACCCAGTACTTC

size: .
J: TRBJ2-7
D: .
V: TRBV7-2
CDR3: CASSFTGPRDEQYF
DNA: TGTGCCAGCAGCTTTACAGGGCCAAGGGACGAGCAGTACTTC

size: few
J: TRBJ1-1
D: TRBD1
V: TRBV5-4
CDR3: CASHGTGGTEAFF
DNA: TGTGCCAGCCACGGGACAGGGGGCACTGAAGCTTTCTTT

size: .
J: TRBJ2-5
D: .
V: TRBV20-1
CDR3: CSALQEETQYF
DNA: TGCAGTGCTTTACAGGAAGAGACCCAGTACTTC

size: .
J: TRBJ1-2
D: TRBD1
V: TRBV4-1
CDR3: CASSQRSGTGGRPNYGYTF
DNA: TGCGCCAGCAGCCAGAGATCCGGGACAGGGGGGCGGCCTAACTATGGCTACACCTTC